The 28 T cell receptor beta chains below all came from one sample that was sequenced in a study of blood T cell repertoires in COVID-19. The assay was immunoSEQ multiplex PCR, and TCRdb's table has in-frame clones only and misses some. This table has some 130,000 clones, more than 85% appearing once. Sequencing was performed on peripheral blood. These receptors came from a man between 60 and 70 years old with COVID-19, enrolled during active disease.

This CDR3 is CASSSGPMNTEAFF. The CDR3 DNA reads as TGTGCCAGCAGCTCCGGTCCCATGAACACTGAAGCTTTCTTT. V and J are TRBV7-8 and TRBJ1-1; D call uncertain. This CDR3 has 14 amino acids. Germline V gene sequence: CDR1 SGHVS, CDR2 FQNEAQ. Trimming removed 4 bases at V and 0 bases at J, with 9 bases between. The whole variable domain, remainder taken from reference TRBV7-8 and TRBJ1-1, is GAGVSQSPRYKVAKRGQDVALRCDPISGHVSLFWYQQALGQGPEFLTYFQNEAQLDKSGLPSDRFFAERPEGSVSTLKIQRTQQEDSAVYLCASSSGPMNTEAFFGQGTRLTVV.

The chain recombines TRBV7-9 with TRBJ2-7, with D maybe TRBD2 (6 bases). Germline V gene data show CDR1 as SEHNR and CDR2 as FQNEAQ (reference sequence). Trimming cost V 1 base and J 0 bases, with 10 bases left between them. The CDR3 totals 15 residues. CDR3 in DNA: TGTGCCAGCAGCTTAGGGGGCGGGGCCTCCTACGAGCAGTACTTC. It codes for CASSLGGGASYEQYF. Looking up the rest from reference TRBV7-9 and TRBJ2-7 gives the full variable domain: DTGVSQNPRHKITKRGQNVTFRCDPISEHNRLYWYRQTLGQGPEFLTYFQNEAQLEKSRLLSDRFSAERPKGSFSTLEIQRTEQGDSAMYLCASSLGGGASYEQYFGPGTRLTVT.

The chain recombines TRBV5-1 with TRBJ1-1; 8 nucleotides agree with TRBD1. J lost 5 bases, V lost 5 bases, and 8 bases had no gene match. This CDR3 region has 14 residues. Per germline, CDR1 SGHRS and CDR2 YFSETQ. The CDR3 loop is CASSFQGAETEAFF. The CDR3 DNA follows: TGCGCCAGCAGTTTCCAGGGGGCAGAGACTGAAGCTTTCTTT.

The gene calls are TRBV7-8 and TRBJ1-1; 7 bases line up with TRBD1. With 1 base clipped from V and 6 bases from J, the junction kept 8 bases outside the gene matches. CDR1 SGHVS and CDR2 FQNEAQ come from the germline V gene. This CDR3 comprises 15 residues. The CDR3 loop is CASSLGSGGSSEAFF. In DNA, the CDR3 is TGTGCCAGCAGCTTAGGATCAGGGGGTAGCTCTGAAGCTTTCTTT.

This clone has just a few counts. The chain couples TRBV6-5 to TRBJ1-1; 8 bases agree with TRBD1. This CDR3 has 14 residues. The J segment lost 6 bases and the V segment lost 2 bases, leaving 5 bases of the junction unmatched. Germline CDR1 reads MNHEY; CDR2 reads SVGAGI. This CDR3 is CASSYGQGASEAFF. The CDR3 bases are TGTGCCAGCAGTTACGGGCAGGGGGCTTCTGAAGCTTTCTTT.

This clone was detected only once. CDR3 DNA sequence: TGCGCCAGCAGCTTGTTTGCAGAAGAGACCCAGTACTTC. This gives the protein CASSLFAEETQYF. The chain employs TRBV5-1 and TRBJ2-5; D unclear. CDR1 is SGHRS and CDR2 is YFSETQ in the germline V gene. With 1 base removed from V and 3 bases from J, the gap between germline ends came to 7 bases. The CDR3 consists of 13 residues.

The sample holds a few counts of this clone. J is TRBJ1-3 and V is TRBV29-1, with D perhaps TRBD1 (6 bases). The CDR3 is 13 residues long. V lost 5 bases and J 4 bases, leaving 12 bases between the germline ends. Germline CDR1 and CDR2: SQVTM and ANQGSEA. The CDR3 sequence: CSVSGTPGNTIYF. As DNA, the CDR3 is TGCAGCGTTTCGGGGACACCAGGAAACACCATATATTTT.

The chain combines TRBV13 with TRBJ2-1; no firm D call. The CDR3 has 13 residues. Between the trimmed V and J ends, which lost 6 bases and 9 bases, there was a span of 15 bases. Germline CDR1 is PRHDT and CDR2 is FYEKMQ (reference sequence). In DNA form, the CDR3 reads TGTGCCAGCAGTCTCGCTGGTGTCGGTGAGCAGTTCTTC. As protein: CASSLAGVGEQFF. The whole variable domain, remainder taken from reference TRBV13 and TRBJ2-1, is AAGVIQSPRHLIKEKRETATLKCYPIPRHDTVYWYQQGPGQDPQFLISFYEKMQSDKGSIPDRFSAQQFSDYHSELNMSSLELGDSALYFCASSLAGVGEQFFGPGTRLTVL.

The chain employs TRBV19 and TRBJ1-2, with a tentative D call TRBD1 (6 bases). The CDR3 sequence is 13 residues long. Between the trimmed V and J ends, which lost 5 bases and 8 bases, there was a span of 15 bases. The germline V gene has CDR1 LNHDA and CDR2 SQIVND (reference sequence). The CDR3, as DNA: TGTGCCAGTAGTCCCCGGGACACCAACGGCTACACCTTC. Amino acids: CASSPRDTNGYTF.

V is TRBV12-3 or TRBV12-4 and J is TRBJ1-6, with no clear D. CDR3 length: 13 amino acids. V shed 8 bases and J shed 9 bases, with 14 bases lying between them. CDR3 nucleotides: TGTGCCAGCGTGGAGGAAAAAAGTTCACCCCTCCACTTT. Protein: CASVEEKSSPLHF.

The genes are TRBV5-4 and TRBJ1-1; no clear D. Germline CDR1 SGHNT, CDR2 YYREEE (reference sequence). The CDR3 runs 15 residues. V was pared by 1 base and J by 0 bases, with 10 bases between. CDR3: CASSLPDRVNTEAFF. The CDR3 bases are TGTGCCAGCAGCTTGCCCGACCGGGTGAACACTGAAGCTTTCTTT.

The CDR3 DNA reads TGTGCCAGCAGTATTCTCCTAATGAACACTGAAGCTTTCTTT. It encodes CASSILLMNTEAFF. The rearrangement joins TRBV28 to TRBJ1-1; no firm D call. The CDR3 is 14 residues long. CDR1 and CDR2 (germline): MDHEN, SYDVKM. V dropped 5 bases and J dropped 0 bases, with 10 bases sitting between them.

The chain joins TRBV27 to TRBJ1-5; maybe TRBD1 (5 bases). V was trimmed by 1 base and J by 3 bases, leaving 7 bases between them. The germline gives CDR1 MNHEY, CDR2 SMNVEV (reference sequence). The CDR3 length is 14 residues. For the CDR3, the DNA is TGTGCCAGCAGTTTATGGGGCAACAATCAGCCCCAGCATTTT. It translates to CASSLWGNNQPQHF.

This clone was counted a single time. The chain is built from TRBV27 and TRBJ2-3, with 14 bases that match TRBD2. CDR3 length: 17 residues. Germline V gives CDR1 MNHEY, CDR2 SMNVEV (reference sequence). The ends lost 3 bases at V and 3 bases at J; junction bases unmatched: 5. The CDR3 is CASSLVGLAGGTDTQYF. The CDR3, as DNA: TGTGCCAGCAGTTTGGTCGGACTAGCGGGGGGAACAGATACGCAGTATTTT.

V and J are TRBV9 and TRBJ1-3, with TRBD1 matching 9 bases. After removal of 3 bases from V and 2 bases from J, the junction contained 3 bases not matched to a gene. CDR3 size: 15 residues. Germline V gives CDR1 SGDLS, CDR2 YYNGEE. The CDR3 DNA follows: TGTGCCAGCAGCGAAGGACAGGGGCCTGGAAACACCATATATTTT. Amino acids: CASSEGQGPGNTIYF.

The chain links TRBV5-1 to TRBJ1-1; TRBD1 matches 8 bases. This CDR3 contains 17 residues. Germline trimming cut 4 bases from V and 0 bases from J; bases unmatched to any gene: 11. The V gene's germline CDR1 is SGHRS and CDR2 YFSETQ. In DNA form, the CDR3 reads TGCGCCAGCAGCCCGACGGAGACAGGGGCCCTGAACACTGAAGCTTTCTTT. This sequence encodes CASSPTETGALNTEAFF. Filled out from reference TRBV5-1 and TRBJ1-1, the complete variable domain reads KAGVTQTPRYLIKTRGQQVTLSCSPISGHRSVSWYQQTPGQGLQFLFEYFSETQRNKGNFPGRFSGRQFSNSRSEMNVSTLELGDSALYLCASSPTETGALNTEAFFGQGTRLTVV.

V is TRBV11-2 and J is TRBJ2-7; possibly TRBD2 for D (6 bases). Germline CDR1 reads SGHAT; CDR2 reads FQNNGV. The V end was cut by 1 base, the J end by 7 bases, with 17 bases between. The CDR3 is made up of 15 amino acids. The CDR3 spells CASSLVRTTRGEQYF. The CDR3, as DNA: TGTGCCAGCAGCTTAGTGCGGACTACCCGCGGGGAGCAGTACTTC. Full variable domain (rest looked up from reference TRBV11-2 and TRBJ2-7): EAGVAQSPRYKIIEKRQSVAFWCNPISGHATLYWYQQILGQGPKLLIQFQNNGVVDDSQLPKDRFSAERLKGVDSTLKIQPAKLEDSAVYLCASSLVRTTRGEQYFGPGTRLTVT.

CDR3 DNA: TGTGCCAGCAGGTCCGGGACAGGGGCCTACGAGCAGTACTTC. This encodes CASRSGTGAYEQYF. This sequence joins TRBV6-6 and TRBJ2-7, with 10 bases matching TRBD1. Germline CDR1 is MNHNY and CDR2 is SVGAGI (reference sequence). This CDR3 contains 14 residues. After removal of 6 bases from V and 2 bases from J, the junction contained 4 bases not matched to a gene.

The chain uses TRBV6-4 and TRBJ1-1; D unclear. The V gene lost 4 bases and the J gene lost 1 base, with 7 bases spanning the gap. Per the germline V gene, CDR1 is MRHNA and CDR2 is SNTAGT. The CDR3 runs to 13 residues. The CDR3 loop reads CASSVEQNTEAFF. The CDR3 DNA reads TGTGCCAGCAGTGTGGAGCAGAACACTGAAGCTTTCTTT.

This clone appeared a few times. The chain combines TRBV29-1 with TRBJ1-2; no definite D call. This CDR3 has 13 amino acids. The germline V and J ends were trimmed by 4 bases and 7 bases, with 16 bases remaining between them. The germline V gene encodes CDR1 SQVTM and CDR2 ANQGSEA. CDR3 sequence (DNA): TGCAGCGTTGCCCCCAGCCCGGGAGGTGGCTACACCTTC. Translated, it gives CSVAPSPGGGYTF.

The chain has TRBV5-1 and TRBJ1-2, with D unclear. V gave up 0 bases and J gave up 8 bases, with 11 bases separating them. Germline V gene sequence: CDR1 SGHRS, CDR2 YFSETQ. This CDR3 has 13 amino acids. Here the CDR3 DNA reads TGCGCCAGCAGCTTGGACACAGCGGGAGGCTACACCTTC. It yields the protein CASSLDTAGGYTF.

The J gene is TRBJ1-2, the V gene TRBV10-3, with D maybe TRBD1 (5 bases). Trimming removed 4 bases from V and 4 bases from J, with 10 bases in between. This CDR3 region has 13 residues. CDR1 is ENHRY and CDR2 is SYGVKD in the germline V gene. CDR3 sequence reads: CAISGGGLYGYTF. DNA for the CDR3: TGTGCCATCAGTGGGGGGGGACTCTATGGCTACACCTTC.

The chain employs TRBV9 and TRBJ2-5, with TRBD2 identical over 8 bases. V shed 3 bases and J 1 base; nucleotides not matched to a gene: 2. CDR1 is SGDLS, CDR2 YYNGEE, per germline. The CDR3 has 14 amino acids. The DNA for the CDR3 is TGTGCCAGCAGCGAGAGCGGGGGCCAAGAGACCCAGTACTTC. It yields the protein CASSESGGQETQYF.

To note about this clone: The sample carries other DNA sequences with the same CDR3. The rearrangement joins TRBV7-9 to TRBJ1-5; TRBD1 aligns across 9 bases. Trimming took 4 bases from V and 6 from J; bases not matched to a gene: 7. Per germline, CDR1 SEHNR and CDR2 FQNEAQ (reference sequence). The CDR3 consists of 15 residues. The CDR3 DNA reads TGTGCCAGCAGCTCGGACAGGGGCCCGGGTCAGCCCCAGCATTTT. This codes for CASSSDRGPGQPQHF.

V and J are TRBV28 and TRBJ2-3, with TRBD1 matching 7 bases. This CDR3 region has 15 residues. With 7 bases clipped from V and 3 bases from J, the junction kept 10 bases outside the gene matches. Germline-derived CDR1 and CDR2 are MDHEN and SYDVKM. The CDR3 nucleotides read TGTGCCAGCACCCTCGGACAGGAAACAACAGATACGCAGTATTTT. Its translation is CASTLGQETTDTQYF.

The J gene is TRBJ2-3, the V gene TRBV29-1; 7 nucleotides align to TRBD1. The germline V gene has CDR1 SQVTM and CDR2 ANQGSEA. The ends lost 3 bases at V and 4 bases at J; junction bases unmatched: 7. The CDR3 runs 14 residues. The CDR3 region is CSVDSGQGADTQYF. The CDR3, as DNA: TGCAGCGTTGATTCCGGGCAGGGGGCAGATACGCAGTATTTT.

The J gene is TRBJ2-2, the V gene TRBV5-1; 10 nucleotides align to TRBD1. The germline V gene encodes CDR1 SGHRS and CDR2 YFSETQ. This CDR3 comprises 15 residues. Unmatched junction bases numbered 4, after V lost 0 bases and J lost 8 bases. CDR3 coding DNA: TGCGCCAGCAGCTTGGCGGGACAGGGGAAAGGGGAGCTGTTTTTT. Protein product: CASSLAGQGKGELFF.

Remarks on this clone: Distinct nucleotide sequences in the sample also encode this CDR3. The gene calls are TRBV5-1 and TRBJ1-5; TRBD1 is a possible D gene (5 bases). The CDR3 is made up of 14 amino acids. Trimming took 0 bases from V and 2 from J, leaving 6 bases between them. Per the germline V gene, CDR1 is SGHRS and CDR2 is YFSETQ. CDR3 DNA: TGCGCCAGCAGCTTGGCGGGGGGCAATCAGCCCCAGCATTTT. Translating it yields CASSLAGGNQPQHF. The whole variable domain, filled in from reference TRBV5-1 and TRBJ1-5, reads KAGVTQTPRYLIKTRGQQVTLSCSPISGHRSVSWYQQTPGQGLQFLFEYFSETQRNKGNFPGRFSGRQFSNSRSEMNVSTLELGDSALYLCASSLAGGNQPQHFGDGTRLSIL.